Listed here are 30 T cell receptor gamma chains from one sample, sequenced in a study of gamma delta lymphoproliferative disorders and STAT genes. Genomic DNA from isolated PBMCs served as the sequencing template. TCRdb called clones from the multiplex PCR reads again using CATT. This table holds about 590 gamma-chain clones, 29% found once. Sequencing used blood. The receptors shown here come from a human donor in good health.

Only one count was recorded for this clone. The chain combines TRGV4 with TRGJ1 or TRGJ2. Matching the DNA to germline supplied the J gene, which TCRdb does not give. CDR3 length equals 13 residues. The germline CDR1 and CDR2 sequences are EGSTGY and YDSYTSSV. The V segment lost 4 bases and the J segment 7 bases; nucleotides outside the gene matches: 10. CDR3 in amino acids: CATWDPPIYKKLF. For the CDR3, the DNA is TGTGCCACCTGGGACCCGCCGATATATAAGAAACTCTTT.

By share of the sample, this clone is medium-sized. V gene TRGV5 combines with J gene TRGJ1 or TRGJ2. The J gene was missing in TCRdb and was found by matching the end of the DNA to germline. CDR3 size: 15 residues. Germline-derived CDR1 and CDR2 are VINAFY and YDVSNSKD. The ends lost 2 bases at V and 10 bases at J; junction bases unmatched: 17. Written as DNA, the CDR3 is TGTGCCACCTGGGACAAGAGAGCTATTGACCCAAAGAAACTCTTT. Its protein product is CATWDKRAIDPKKLF.

The V gene corresponds to TRGV2; no J gene was called. Germline CDR1 reads EGSNGY; CDR2 reads YDSYNSKV. The CDR3 has 28 amino acids. DNA for the CDR3: TGTGCCACCTGGGACGGGCCTGCGAACCGCTGGATCAAGACGTGTGCAAAAGGGACTAGGCTCATAGTAACTTCAAAAACGTTT. Protein sequence: CATWDGPANRWIKTCAKGTRLIVTSKTF.

By share, this clone ranks as large. Distinct nucleotide sequences in the sample also encode this CDR3. The chain combines TRGV2 with TRGJ1 or TRGJ2. TCRdb is silent on the J gene; assignment here came from matching the DNA to germline. After removal of 5 bases from V and 4 bases from J, the junction contained 17 bases not matched to a gene. CDR1 is EGSNGY and CDR2 is YDSYNSKV in the germline V gene. CDR3 length: 16 residues. The CDR3 DNA reads TGTGCCACCTGGGTCCGGGGACTAAGGGGGTATTATAAGAAACTCTTT. Translating it yields CATWVRGLRGYYKKLF.

This clone is labeled as large. The genes are TRGV9 and TRGJ1 or TRGJ2. Here the J gene was assigned by germline matching of the DNA, as TCRdb has none. There are 12 residues in the CDR3. With 2 bases clipped from V and 6 bases from J, the junction kept 4 bases outside the gene matches. Germline V lookup: CDR1 GITISATS, CDR2 ISYDGTV (reference sequence). CDR3 bases: TGTGCCTTGTGGGAGGCTACTTATAAGAAACTCTTT. Its protein product is CALWEATYKKLF.

With regard to this clone: The junction and the germline gene differ at one end; a read error may be behind it. V and J are TRGV4 and TRGJ1 or TRGJ2. TCRdb does not report a J gene; here it was assigned by matching the DNA to germline references. CDR3 length equals 12 residues. Germline values: CDR1 EGSTGY, CDR2 YDSYTSSV. CDR3 sequence (DNA): TGTGCCACGTGGGTTAGGTATTATAAGAAACTCTTT. Translating gives CATWVRYYKKLF.

J is TRGJP2 and V is TRGV10. TCRdb lists no J gene, so it was determined here by aligning the DNA to germline. TRGV10 qualifies as an ORF whose function is uncertain. The CDR3 runs to 10 residues. V gave up 10 bases and J gave up 9 bases; unmatched junction bases: 3. The CDR3 coding sequence is TGTGCTGCGTCGTATTGGATCAAGACGTTT. Translation: CAASYWIKTF.

This clone was observed a handful of times. TCRdb has a much larger clone's protein, which differs at residue 12 from the translation of this DNA, likely because of a read error; what is shown is the protein translated from the DNA. TRGV11 is the V gene, and the J gene was not called. TRGV11 is annotated as an ORF whose role is uncertain. The CDR3 extends over 14 amino acids. The CDR3 DNA sequence: TGTGCCTGCTGGATTAGGCATCCGTATTATAAGAACCTCTTT. Its translation is CACWIRHPYYKNLF.

Of note for this clone: The limits of the CDR3 on the DNA are not certain, so only TCRdb's listed CDR3 is given. V gene assignment gives TRGV2, but the J gene was left uncalled. Including both end residues, the CDR3 is 20 amino acids long. Germline V gene lookup returns CDR1 EGSNGY and CDR2 YDSYNSKV. The CDR3 reads CATWDARNGGRNSLAVEQHF.

Remarks on this clone: TCRdb lists the protein of a much larger clone for this DNA, which differs at residue 8, so this is likely a read error; the protein given here is translated from the DNA itself. The chain carries TRGV8 and TRGJ1 or TRGJ2. No J gene is reported in TCRdb; it was inferred here by comparing the DNA with germline. Germline CDR1 is VENAVY and CDR2 is YDSYNSRV. Trimming cost V 0 bases and J 8 bases; bases outside gene matches: 4. This CDR3 is built from 12 residues. The CDR3 sequence is CATWDRLHKKLF. CDR3 nucleotide sequence: TGTGCCACCTGGGATAGGCTACATAAGAAACTCTTT.

There are a few counts of this clone. A read error likely explains why the TCRdb protein, taken from a much larger clone, differs from this DNA's translation at residue 7; the protein shown is translated from the DNA. This chain uses TRGV11 with TRGJ1 or TRGJ2. TCRdb carries no J gene annotation; the J gene was assigned here by matching the DNA with germline. TRGV11 is an open reading frame, and its role is uncertain. This CDR3 comprises 13 residues. V was pared by 2 bases and J by 12 bases, with 10 bases of the junction left unmatched. The CDR3 DNA sequence: TGTGCCTGCTGGATTAGGCTCCTAAGATGGAAACTCTTT. It is translated as CACWIRLLRWKLF.

This clone rates as large. The V segment is TRGV10, and no J call was made. TRGV10 is treated as an ORF (open reading frame) with a function not yet certain. This CDR3 is 10 amino acids long. CDR3 nucleotide sequence: TGTGCTGCGTGGGATCCGGTAAGACTCTTT. It specifies CAAWDPVRLF.

This clone is termed large (0.1 to 1%). The chain links TRGV4 to TRGJ1 or TRGJ2. Germline V gives CDR1 EGSTGY, CDR2 YDSYTSSV. The CDR3 runs to 9 residues. Trimming removed 6 bases from V and 9 bases from J; junction bases left unmatched: 2. CDR3 loop: CATWLKKLF. CDR3 in DNA: TGTGCCACCTGGCTTAAGAAACTCTTT.

By sample share, this clone is large (0.1 to 1%). The chain carries TRGV4 and TRGJ1 or TRGJ2. TCRdb does not report a J gene; here it was assigned by matching the DNA to germline references. The germline gives CDR1 EGSTGY, CDR2 YDSYTSSV. The CDR3 runs 14 residues. The V gene end was trimmed by 4 bases and the J gene end by 2 bases; junction bases not matched to a gene: 8. This chain's CDR3 is CATWDGPDYYKKLF. CDR3 coding DNA: TGTGCCACCTGGGACGGGCCGGATTATTATAAGAAACTCTTT.

This clone qualifies as large. The CDR3 DNA is TGTGCCACCTGGGATAATCCCTATAAGAAACTCTTT. Its protein product is CATWDNPYKKLF. The rearrangement links TRGV8 to TRGJ1 or TRGJ2. No J gene is reported in TCRdb; it was inferred here by comparing the DNA with germline. This CDR3 region has 12 residues. Germline loops: CDR1 VENAVY, CDR2 YDSYNSRV. The V and J ends lost 2 bases and 7 bases, in that order; junction bases with no gene match: 5.

This clone is termed large. It is unclear where the CDR3 begins or ends on the DNA, so no DNA is shown, and the CDR3 is as TCRdb lists it. The V gene call reads TRGV11; no J gene was called. TRGV11 is an open reading frame whose function is uncertain. The CDR3 totals 17 residues, both ends included. CDR3 residues: CTTVPAGLGTGYYKKLF.

The chain couples TRGV2 to TRGJP. The J gene, missing from TCRdb, was assigned here through DNA to germline matching. With V trimmed by 0 bases and J by 5 bases, 13 bases remained unmatched. From germline, CDR1 is EGSNGY and CDR2 YDSYNSKV. The CDR3 runs 20 residues. The chain's CDR3 is CATWDGRRRPKELGKKIKVF. For the CDR3, the DNA is TGTGCCACCTGGGACGGGCGGAGACGCCCAAAAGAGTTGGGCAAAAAAATCAAGGTATTT.

As regards this clone: A far larger clone lies a single base away; this is likely a read error. Other nucleotide sequences from this sample produce the same CDR3. The V call is TRGV4, the J call TRGJ1 or TRGJ2. Germline matching of the DNA provided the J gene here, since TCRdb leaves it blank. This CDR3 is built from 16 residues. Per the germline V gene, CDR1 is EGSTGY and CDR2 is YDSYTSSV. The CDR3 DNA reads TGCGCCACCTGGGATGCGAATACCCGGTATTATTATAAGAAACTCTTT. Its translation: CATWDANTRYYYKKLF.

The genes are TRGV11 and TRGJ1 or TRGJ2. The J gene was missing in TCRdb and was found by matching the end of the DNA to germline. TRGV11 is an open reading frame, and its role is uncertain. The CDR3 covers 11 residues. V was pared by 11 bases and J by 11 bases, with 12 bases of the junction left unmatched. The CDR3 nucleotides read TGTGCCTGCTTTCCGCAAAGGGAGAAACTCTTT. Translating gives CACFPQREKLF.

This clone counts as large. The chain has TRGV2 and TRGJ1 or TRGJ2. TCRdb offers no J gene call, so here the DNA was matched to germline to obtain one. V dropped 0 bases and J dropped 2; count of bases not matched to a gene: 4. From germline, CDR1 is EGSNGY and CDR2 YDSYNSKV. This CDR3 is built from 14 residues. The DNA of the CDR3 is TGTGCCACCTGGGACGGGCCCCATTATTATAAGAAACTCTTT. Its protein is CATWDGPHYYKKLF.

By share of the sample, this clone is large. The rearrangement links TRGV11 to TRGJ1 or TRGJ2. The J gene was not available in TCRdb and was assigned here by matching the DNA to germline segments. TRGV11 is identified as an open reading frame with a role that is uncertain. The trim removed 3 bases at V and 1 base at J, leaving 6 bases unmatched. The length of the CDR3 is 15 residues. The CDR3 protein is CACWIRTTNYYKKLF. The CDR3 DNA reads TGTGCCTGCTGGATTAGGACCACAAATTATTATAAGAAACTCTTT.

A note on this clone: The DNA is left out, because the CDR3 cannot be placed on it with certainty; the CDR3 is given as TCRdb lists it. The J gene has no call, while the V gene is TRGV2. Ends included, the CDR3 has 27 residues. The germline V gene has CDR1 EGSNGY and CDR2 YDSYNSKV. The CDR3 here is CATWDGLWDWIKKFAKGTRLIVTSKTF.

With respect to this clone: TCRdb records a much larger clone's protein for this DNA, with a difference at residue 3 that likely arises from a read error; the protein given is the translation of the DNA. This chain links TRGV3 with TRGJ1 or TRGJ2. TCRdb offers no J gene call, so here the DNA was matched to germline to obtain one. CDR1 and CDR2 from the germline V gene are VTNTFY and YDVSTARD (reference sequence). The CDR3 loop spans 13 amino acids. CDR3 residues: CAIWDRRGREKLF. In DNA, the CDR3 is TGTGCCATCTGGGACAGGCGTGGGAGAGAGAAACTCTTT.

On this clone: It is unclear where the CDR3 begins or ends on the DNA, so no DNA is shown, and the CDR3 is as TCRdb lists it. The V gene call is TRGV8, and the J gene call is absent. The CDR3 sequence runs 19 residues, both termini included. CDR1 is VENAVY and CDR2 is YDSYNSRV in the germline V gene. CDR3: CATWDRPIIRNSLAVEQHF.

The chain couples TRGV10 to TRGJ1 or TRGJ2. The J gene, absent from TCRdb, was called here by matching the DNA to germline. TRGV10 is recorded as an ORF, its role being uncertain. The CDR3 covers 12 residues. With V trimmed by 8 bases and J by 7 bases, 9 bases remained unmatched. The CDR3 sequence is CAAWAELYKKLF. CDR3 DNA sequence: TGTGCTGCGTGGGCCGAATTATATAAGAAACTCTTT.

This clone was picked up a small number of times. It is unclear where the CDR3 begins or ends on the DNA, so no DNA is shown, and the CDR3 is as TCRdb lists it. The V gene is TRGV4; the J gene was not called. The CDR3 is 18 residues long, ends included. Germline V lookup: CDR1 EGSTGY, CDR2 YDSYTSSV. CDR3 region: CATWGPIIRNSLAVEQHF.

This chain uses TRGV8 with TRGJ1 or TRGJ2. The J gene is not listed in TCRdb, so it was assigned here from a DNA match to germline. Germline V gives CDR1 VENAVY, CDR2 YDSYNSRV. J lost 1 base, V lost 5 bases, and 8 bases had no gene match. The CDR3 is 14 residues long. The CDR3 DNA reads as TGTGCCACCTGGGGGGGGGCAAATTATTATAAGAAACTCTTT. Protein: CATWGGANYYKKLF.

This clone is labeled as hyperexpanded (1% or more). The chain is built from TRGV2 and TRGJP2. No J gene was available from TCRdb, and it was assigned here by a germline match of the DNA. Trimming at V came to 3 bases and at J to 6 bases, leaving 10 bases not matched to a gene. The CDR3 spans 15 residues. Germline CDR1 EGSNGY, CDR2 YDSYNSKV. The CDR3 DNA is TGTGCCACCTGGGACCCCCCAGGGGGTGATTGGATCAAGACGTTT. This gives the protein CATWDPPGGDWIKTF.

Judged by abundance, this clone is large (0.1 to 1%). The chain employs TRGV5 and TRGJ1 or TRGJ2. The J gene, absent from TCRdb, was called here by matching the DNA to germline. The CDR3 has 12 amino acids. Germline CDR1 reads VINAFY; CDR2 reads YDVSNSKD. V shed 6 bases and J 0 bases; nucleotides not matched to a gene: 2. The CDR3 coding sequence is TGTGCCACCTGGCAGAATTATTATAAGAAACTCTTT. As protein: CATWQNYYKKLF.

Comments on this clone: This probably arose from a read error, given a far larger clone one base away. Other DNA sequences from this sample encode an identical CDR3 as well. The genes are TRGV2 and TRGJP2. TCRdb supplies no J gene; here it was assigned by aligning the nucleotide sequence to germline. In germline, CDR1 is EGSNGY, CDR2 YDSYNSKV. V was clipped by 3 bases and J by 11 bases; unmatched bases: 9. The CDR3 consists of 13 residues. This CDR3 is CATWDPFLWIKTF. In DNA, the CDR3 is TGTGCCACCTGGGACCCCTTCCTCTGGATCAAGACGTTT.